This T cell receptor (beta chain) came from a study of blood T cell repertoires in COVID-19. TCRdb's copy holds only in-frame clones and misses some; the assay was immunoSEQ multiplex PCR. This sample has tens of thousands of clones, with approximately 79% found just once. The CDR3 runs to 17 residues. Germline lookup yields CDR1 MNHEY and CDR2 SVGEGT. Trimming took 5 bases from V and 4 from J; bases not matched to a gene: 13. The sequencing input was peripheral blood. This receptor was taken from a human donor in a cohort sampled during active COVID-19. V and J are TRBV6-2 or TRBV6-3 and TRBJ2-5, with 10 bases aligning to TRBD1. CDR3 in DNA: TGTGCCAGCAGTGACCCGACAGGGGGCTCTGTCCGAGAGACCCAGTACTTC. Encoded protein: CASSDPTGGSVRETQYF.